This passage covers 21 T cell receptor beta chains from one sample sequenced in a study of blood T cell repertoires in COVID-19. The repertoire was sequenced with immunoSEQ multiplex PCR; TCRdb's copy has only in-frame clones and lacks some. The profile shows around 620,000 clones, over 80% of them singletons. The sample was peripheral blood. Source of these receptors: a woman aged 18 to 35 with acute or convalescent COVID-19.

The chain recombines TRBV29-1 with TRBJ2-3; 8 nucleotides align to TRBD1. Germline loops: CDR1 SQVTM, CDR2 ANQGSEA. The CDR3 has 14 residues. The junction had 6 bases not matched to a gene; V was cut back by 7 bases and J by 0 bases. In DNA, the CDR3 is TGCAGCGCCGGGACAGGAACTAGCACAGATACGCAGTATTTT. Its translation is CSAGTGTSTDTQYF.

The CDR3 spells CASSYSDRANSPLHF. DNA of the CDR3: TGTGCCAGCAGTTACTCTGACAGGGCAAATTCACCCCTCCACTTT. The chain couples TRBV6-5 to TRBJ1-6, with 7 bases aligning to TRBD1. Germline V gene data show CDR1 as MNHEY and CDR2 as SVGAGI. The CDR3 sequence is 15 residues long. Unmatched junction bases numbered 3, after V lost 0 bases and J lost 7 bases.

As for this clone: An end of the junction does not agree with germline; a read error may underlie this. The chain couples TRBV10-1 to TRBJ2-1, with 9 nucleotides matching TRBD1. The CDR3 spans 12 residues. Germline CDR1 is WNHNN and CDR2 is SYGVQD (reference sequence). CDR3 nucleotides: TGCGCCAGCACCCTCCCGGGACAGGGAGAGATCTTC. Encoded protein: CASTLPGQGEIF.

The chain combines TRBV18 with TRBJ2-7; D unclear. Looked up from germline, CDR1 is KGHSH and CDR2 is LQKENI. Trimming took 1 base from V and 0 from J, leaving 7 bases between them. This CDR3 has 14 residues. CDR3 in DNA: TGTGCCAGCTCACCACGTCCCAACTCCTACGAGCAGTACTTC. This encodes CASSPRPNSYEQYF.

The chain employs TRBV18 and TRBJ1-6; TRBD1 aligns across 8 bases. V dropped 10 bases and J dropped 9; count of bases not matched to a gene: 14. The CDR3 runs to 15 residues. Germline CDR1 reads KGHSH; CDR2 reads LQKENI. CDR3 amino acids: CANSSDRGITSPLHF. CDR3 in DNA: TGTGCCAACTCCTCTGACAGGGGTATAACTTCACCCCTCCACTTT.

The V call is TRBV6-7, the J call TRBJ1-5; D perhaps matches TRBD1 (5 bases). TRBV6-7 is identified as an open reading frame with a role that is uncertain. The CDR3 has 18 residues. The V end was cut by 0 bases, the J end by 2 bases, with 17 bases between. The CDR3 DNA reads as TGTGCCAGCAGTTACTCCGGGGCCGAGTCGGGAGGCAATCAGCCCCAGCATTTT. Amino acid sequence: CASSYSGAESGGNQPQHF.

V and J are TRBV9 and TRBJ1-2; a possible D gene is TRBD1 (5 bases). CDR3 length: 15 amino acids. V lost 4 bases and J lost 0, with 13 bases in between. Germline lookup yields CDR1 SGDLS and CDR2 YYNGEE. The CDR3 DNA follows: TGTGCCAGCAGCCTTCAGGGTCGCGCTAACTATGGCTACACCTTC. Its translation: CASSLQGRANYGYTF.

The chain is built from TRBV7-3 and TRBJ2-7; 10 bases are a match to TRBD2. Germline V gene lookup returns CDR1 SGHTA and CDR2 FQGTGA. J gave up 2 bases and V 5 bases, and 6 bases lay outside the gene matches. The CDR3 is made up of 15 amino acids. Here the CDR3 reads CASSPYSGGPYEQYF. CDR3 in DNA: TGTGCCAGCAGCCCCTATAGCGGGGGGCCCTACGAGCAGTACTTC.

CDR3 sequence: CASSFRQGIYEQYF. The CDR3 nucleotides read TGCGCCAGCAGCTTCAGACAGGGGATCTACGAGCAGTACTTC. The chain uses TRBV5-1 and TRBJ2-7, with 8 bases matching TRBD1. The ends lost 2 bases at V and 3 bases at J; junction bases unmatched: 4. Germline V gene lookup returns CDR1 SGHRS and CDR2 YFSETQ. CDR3 length equals 14 residues.

The CDR3 is CASSVAVPYTF. CDR3 nucleotides: TGTGCCAGCAGCGTAGCGGTCCCTTACACCTTC. This rearrangement joins TRBV9 to TRBJ1-2, with unresolved D. Between the trimmed V and J ends, which lost 0 bases and 11 bases, there was a span of 8 bases. This CDR3 has 11 amino acids. Germline V gives CDR1 SGDLS, CDR2 YYNGEE.

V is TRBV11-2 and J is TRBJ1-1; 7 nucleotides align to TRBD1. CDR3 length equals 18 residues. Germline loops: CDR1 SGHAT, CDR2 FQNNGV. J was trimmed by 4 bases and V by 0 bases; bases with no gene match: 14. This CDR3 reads CASSLDGTALLWGTEAFF. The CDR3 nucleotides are TGTGCCAGCAGCTTAGATGGGACAGCGCTCCTTTGGGGCACTGAAGCTTTCTTT. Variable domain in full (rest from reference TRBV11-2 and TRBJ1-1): EAGVAQSPRYKIIEKRQSVAFWCNPISGHATLYWYQQILGQGPKLLIQFQNNGVVDDSQLPKDRFSAERLKGVDSTLKIQPAKLEDSAVYLCASSLDGTALLWGTEAFFGQGTRLTVV.

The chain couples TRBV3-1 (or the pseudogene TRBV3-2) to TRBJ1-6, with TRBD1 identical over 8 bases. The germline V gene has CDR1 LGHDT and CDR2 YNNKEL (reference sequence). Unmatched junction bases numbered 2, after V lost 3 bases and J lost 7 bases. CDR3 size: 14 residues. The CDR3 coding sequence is TGTGCCAGCAGCCACACAGGGGGGAATTCACCCCTCCACTTT. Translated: CASSHTGGNSPLHF.

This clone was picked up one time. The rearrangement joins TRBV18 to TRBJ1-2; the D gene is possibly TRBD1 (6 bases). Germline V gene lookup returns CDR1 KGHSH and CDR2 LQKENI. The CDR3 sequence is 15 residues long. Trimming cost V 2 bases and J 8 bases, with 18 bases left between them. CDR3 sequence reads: CASSPSGADLRGYTF. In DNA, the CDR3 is TGTGCCAGCTCACCATCAGGGGCCGACCTGCGAGGCTACACCTTC.

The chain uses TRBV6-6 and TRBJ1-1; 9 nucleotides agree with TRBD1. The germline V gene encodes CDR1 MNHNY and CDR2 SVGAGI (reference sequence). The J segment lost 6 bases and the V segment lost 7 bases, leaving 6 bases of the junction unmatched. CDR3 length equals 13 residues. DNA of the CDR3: TGTGCCAGCAATCGGGACAGGGCCTCTGAAGCTTTCTTT. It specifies CASNRDRASEAFF.

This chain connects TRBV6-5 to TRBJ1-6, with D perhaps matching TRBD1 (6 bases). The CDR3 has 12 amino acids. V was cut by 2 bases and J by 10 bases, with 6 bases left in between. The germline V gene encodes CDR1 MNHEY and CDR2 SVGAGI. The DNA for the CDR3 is TGTGCCAGCAGTTACAGGGGGTCACCCCTCCACTTT. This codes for CASSYRGSPLHF.

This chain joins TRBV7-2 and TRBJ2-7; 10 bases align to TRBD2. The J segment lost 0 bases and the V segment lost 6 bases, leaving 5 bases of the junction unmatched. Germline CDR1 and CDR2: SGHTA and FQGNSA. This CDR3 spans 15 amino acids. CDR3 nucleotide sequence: TGTGCCAGCAGTTATCCTAGCGGGGGCTCCTACGAGCAGTACTTC. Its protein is CASSYPSGGSYEQYF.

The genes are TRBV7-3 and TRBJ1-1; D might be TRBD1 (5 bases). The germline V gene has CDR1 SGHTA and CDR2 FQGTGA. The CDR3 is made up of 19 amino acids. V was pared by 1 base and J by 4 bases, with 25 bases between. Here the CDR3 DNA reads TGTGCCAGCAGCTTAAACGGGCGGGGGTCAGGAGAGGGGTCCACTGAAGCTTTCTTT. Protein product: CASSLNGRGSGEGSTEAFF. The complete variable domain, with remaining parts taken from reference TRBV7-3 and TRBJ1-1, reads GAGVSQTPSNKVTEKGKYVELRCDPISGHTALYWYRQSLGQGPEFLIYFQGTGAADDSGLPNDRFFAVRPEGSVSTLKIQRTERGDSAVYLCASSLNGRGSGEGSTEAFFGQGTRLTVV.

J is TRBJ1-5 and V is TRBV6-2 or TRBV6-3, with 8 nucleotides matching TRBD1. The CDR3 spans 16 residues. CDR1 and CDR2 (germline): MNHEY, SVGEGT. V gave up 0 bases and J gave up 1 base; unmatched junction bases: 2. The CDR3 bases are TGTGCCAGCAGTTACTCGCAGGGGGCGAGCAATCAGCCCCAGCATTTT. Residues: CASSYSQGASNQPQHF.

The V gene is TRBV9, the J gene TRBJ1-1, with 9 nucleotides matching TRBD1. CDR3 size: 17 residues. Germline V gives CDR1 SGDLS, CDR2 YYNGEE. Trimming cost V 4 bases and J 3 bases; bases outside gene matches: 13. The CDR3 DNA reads TGTGCCAGCAGCCCTCGTGGACAGGGGAAGTTAGACACTGAAGCTTTCTTT. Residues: CASSPRGQGKLDTEAFF.

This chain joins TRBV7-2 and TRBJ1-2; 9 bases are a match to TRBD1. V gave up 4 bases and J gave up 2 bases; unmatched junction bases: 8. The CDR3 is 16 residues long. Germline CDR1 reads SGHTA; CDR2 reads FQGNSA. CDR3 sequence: CASSSGQGSSNYGYTF. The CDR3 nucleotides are TGTGCCAGCAGCTCGGGACAGGGTAGCTCAAACTATGGCTACACCTTC.

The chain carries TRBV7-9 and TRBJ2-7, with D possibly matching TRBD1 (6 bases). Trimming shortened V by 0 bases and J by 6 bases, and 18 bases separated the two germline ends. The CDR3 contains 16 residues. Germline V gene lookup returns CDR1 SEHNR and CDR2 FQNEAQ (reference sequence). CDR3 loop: CASSLAGRQQGGEQYF. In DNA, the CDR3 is TGTGCCAGCAGCTTAGCCGGGCGTCAACAGGGTGGCGAGCAGTACTTC.